The clone carrying this T cell receptor beta chain occurred many times. Its specificity is not known. Time point here: persistent/refractory GD, antithyroid drugs over 5 years with positive TRAb. After RNA was extracted from PBMCs, the TCR library was made from it. Collection of peripheral blood (roughly 9.3 milliliters) was done using EDTA tubes. The data originate from a study of regulatory T cells in long-lasting Graves disease. Notes on the study in general: TRBV28, TRBJ1-2 and TRBJ2-5 emerged as the favored segments in persistent disease. Examination was confined to peripheral blood, excluding thyroid tissue.

Assembly of TCR beta libraries relied on iRepertoire HTBI primers together with Arm-PCR of CDR3 regions. MiXCR, run by TCRdb on the multiplex PCR reads, gives a single entry per CDR3 protein. In the table there are 400,000 to 600,000 distinct CDR3 sequences, about 22% of which are singletons. The CDR3 consists of 14 residues. Trimming at V came to 1 base and at J to 4 bases, leaving 1 base not matched to a gene. The germline CDR1 and CDR2 sequences are SGHAT and FQNNGV. Sequences were derived from peripheral blood mononuclear cells (PBMCs), sampled when the disease was refractory, from a patient treated with antithyroid drugs. V gene TRBV11-2 combines with J gene TRBJ2-5; 9 positions agree with TRBD2. This clonotype was sampled from a female donor with Graves disease. The CDR3 bases are TGTGCCAGCAGCTTAGGACTAGCGGTAGAGACCCAGTACTTC. This encodes CASSLGLAVETQYF.